One and the same sample provided the 23 T cell receptor beta chains below, sequenced in a study of beta chain features in type 1 diabetes. Reverse transcribing all isolated RNA meant expressed TCRB transcripts were sequenced. Produced via immunoSEQ multiplex PCR; TCRdb's table is partial and in-frame only. This table has 810,000 or so clones, about a sixth appearing once. Sequenced: naive CD4+ T cells from blood. The receptors shown here come from a woman between 18 and 30 years old in good health.

The chain couples TRBV2 to TRBJ2-1, with D uncertain. The CDR3 totals 10 residues. The V end lost 5 bases, the J end lost 12 bases, and 8 bases lay between the germline ends. Germline V gene lookup returns CDR1 SNHLY and CDR2 FYNNEI. The CDR3 loop is CASSLTVQFF. For the CDR3, the DNA is TGTGCCAGCAGTCTCACTGTGCAGTTCTTC.

This clone was seen a handful of times. The chain couples TRBV5-4 to TRBJ2-7; D is perhaps TRBD1 or TRBD2 (5 bases each). The ends were cut back, 4 bases at V and 0 bases at J, with 14 bases in the middle. This CDR3 has 15 amino acids. Per the germline V gene, CDR1 is SGHNT and CDR2 is YYREEE (reference sequence). CDR3 coding DNA: TGTGCCAGCAGCCTCGGGACGGATAGCTCCTACGAGCAGTACTTC. Its protein product is CASSLGTDSSYEQYF.

This rearrangement joins TRBV14 to TRBJ2-1; 12 nucleotides align to TRBD2. Germline-derived CDR1 and CDR2 are SGHDN and FVKESK. This CDR3 region has 16 residues. After removal of 2 bases from V and 4 bases from J, the junction contained 3 bases not matched to a gene. This CDR3 is CASSQFTSGRYNEQFF. CDR3 in DNA: TGTGCCAGCAGCCAATTCACTAGCGGGAGGTACAATGAGCAGTTCTTC.

The chain recombines TRBV10-3 with TRBJ2-1; D is ambiguous. Germline V gives CDR1 ENHRY, CDR2 SYGVKD. This CDR3 comprises 11 residues. Trimming removed 8 bases from V and 9 bases from J, with 11 bases in between. For the CDR3, the DNA is TGTGCCATCTCGACGCGGCTTGAGCAGTTCTTC. The encoded protein is CAISTRLEQFF.

This clone was counted only a few times. This sequence joins TRBV27 and TRBJ2-2; 12 bases agree with TRBD2. This CDR3 has 20 residues. Germline assignment: CDR1 MNHEY and CDR2 SMNVEV (reference sequence). Trimming removed 1 base from V and 6 bases from J; junction bases left unmatched: 15. CDR3 coding DNA: TGTGCCAGCAGTTTATTGGAGACTAGCGGGAGCTGGGTCGGATCCGGGGAGCTGTTTTTT. Amino acids: CASSLLETSGSWVGSGELFF.

The genes are TRBV4-2 and TRBJ2-1, with TRBD2 identical over 7 bases. Germline CDR1 LGHNA, CDR2 YNFKEQ. V shed 4 bases, J shed 4 bases, and the junction held 4 bases outside the gene matches. This CDR3 is 14 amino acids long. The CDR3: CASSPRDYYNEQFF. CDR3 nucleotides: TGTGCCAGCAGCCCCCGGGACTATTACAATGAGCAGTTCTTC.

The chain has TRBV7-2 and TRBJ2-2; 7 positions agree with TRBD1. V was clipped by 3 bases and J by 0 bases; unmatched bases: 10. Germline V CDR1 and CDR2: SGHTA, FQGNSA. The CDR3 has 18 residues. The CDR3 DNA sequence: TGTGCCAGCAGCTTCCGCCTGGGGGACAGCTCGAACACCGGGGAGCTGTTTTTT. Translation: CASSFRLGDSSNTGELFF.

The chain is built from TRBV28 and TRBJ2-2; the D is unclear. CDR1 MDHEN and CDR2 SYDVKM come from the germline V gene. The CDR3 has 18 amino acids. The ends were cut back, 3 bases at V and 0 bases at J, with 17 bases in the middle. The CDR3 is CASSFFPRRGSNTGELFF. For the CDR3, the DNA is TGTGCCAGCAGTTTTTTCCCGCGTCGAGGCTCGAACACCGGGGAGCTGTTTTTT.

This clone was observed a few times. The J gene is TRBJ2-1, the V gene TRBV7-2, with TRBD2 identical over 8 bases. Trimming took 3 bases from V and 7 from J; bases not matched to a gene: 8. This CDR3 comprises 15 residues. Germline CDR1 reads SGHTA; CDR2 reads FQGNSA. The CDR3 loop is CASSFVGRARNEQFF. CDR3 bases: TGTGCCAGCAGCTTCGTCGGGAGGGCCCGGAATGAGCAGTTCTTC.

This chain links TRBV7-2 with TRBJ2-7; D remains ambiguous. CDR3 length: 16 amino acids. V was clipped by 1 base and J by 1 base, with 14 bases between them. Germline V lookup: CDR1 SGHTA, CDR2 FQGNSA. The chain's CDR3 is CASSLETGLSSYEQYF. Written as DNA, the CDR3 is TGTGCCAGCAGCTTAGAAACGGGTCTTAGTTCCTACGAGCAGTACTTC.

This chain joins TRBV5-6 and TRBJ2-3; tentatively, D is TRBD1 (7 bases). CDR1 and CDR2 from the germline V gene are SGHDT and YYEEEE. Trimming took 1 base from V and 5 from J, leaving 11 bases between them. This CDR3 is 14 amino acids long. The CDR3 reads CASSLRGRGDTQYF. DNA for the CDR3: TGTGCCAGCAGCTTGAGGGGGCGGGGAGATACGCAGTATTTT. Filled out from reference TRBV5-6 and TRBJ2-3, the complete variable domain reads DAGVTQSPTHLIKTRGQQVTLRCSPKSGHDTVSWYQQALGQGPQFIFQYYEEEERQRGNFPDRFSGHQFPNYSSELNVNALLLGDSALYLCASSLRGRGDTQYFGPGTRLTVL.

Only a few counts were recorded for this clone. The chain combines TRBV5-1 with TRBJ2-1; weak D call: TRBD2 (6 bases). This CDR3 region has 13 residues. Germline V lookup: CDR1 SGHRS, CDR2 YFSETQ. V lost 6 bases, J lost 9 bases, and 16 bases lay in between. CDR3: CASIEDSGGEQFF. The CDR3 DNA is TGCGCCAGCATAGAGGACTCCGGGGGTGAGCAGTTCTTC.

V is TRBV28 and J is TRBJ2-7, with D possibly being TRBD2 (6 bases). Germline V lookup: CDR1 MDHEN, CDR2 SYDVKM. The CDR3 loop spans 12 amino acids. Trimming took 10 bases from V and 2 from J, leaving 12 bases between them. This CDR3 reads CAIGTSTYEQYF. In DNA form, the CDR3 reads TGTGCCATCGGGACTTCTACCTACGAGCAGTACTTC.

This clone has just a few counts. V and J are TRBV4-3 and TRBJ2-1; either TRBD1 or TRBD2 may fit D (5 bases each). Germline V gene lookup returns CDR1 LGHNA and CDR2 YSLEER. This CDR3 has 15 residues. V was clipped by 4 bases and J by 2 bases, with 12 bases between them. DNA of the CDR3: TGCGCCAGCAGCCGAACGGGACGGACCTACAATGAGCAGTTCTTC. It codes for CASSRTGRTYNEQFF.

In its sample, this clone was seen a few times. CDR3 sequence reads: CASSVRNGNTIYF. CDR3 sequence (DNA): TGTGCCAGCAGTGTCCGCAATGGAAACACCATATATTTT. The rearrangement joins TRBV13 to TRBJ1-3; unclear D gene. V shed 6 bases and J shed 3 bases, with 9 bases lying between them. Germline CDR1 and CDR2: PRHDT and FYEKMQ (reference sequence). The CDR3 contains 13 residues.

This chain uses TRBV7-9 with TRBJ2-3, with D perhaps matching TRBD2 (7 bases). Between the trimmed V and J ends, which lost 7 bases and 5 bases, there was a span of 19 bases. The CDR3 consists of 15 residues. In germline, CDR1 is SEHNR, CDR2 FQNEAQ (reference sequence). CDR3 in DNA: TGTGCCAGCACCACAGGGAGGTTAGCGGGAGATACGCAGTATTTT. It is translated as CASTTGRLAGDTQYF.

There are a few counts of this clone. V and J are TRBV25-1 and TRBJ2-1; 9 bases fit TRBD2. The CDR3 spans 17 residues. The germline V gene has CDR1 MGHDK and CDR2 SYGVNS. Trimming removed 4 bases from V and 4 bases from J; junction bases left unmatched: 11. The CDR3 loop reads CASSAYSGRGKYNEQFF. CDR3 nucleotide sequence: TGTGCCAGCAGTGCATATAGCGGGAGAGGGAAATACAATGAGCAGTTCTTC.

The V and J genes are TRBV7-2 and TRBJ2-1; 8 nucleotides line up with TRBD2. The CDR3 length is 15 residues. The germline V gene encodes CDR1 SGHTA and CDR2 FQGNSA. Germline trimming cut 4 bases from V and 6 bases from J; bases unmatched to any gene: 8. The CDR3 DNA sequence: TGTGCCAGCAGCTCCGGGAGGGCCGGGCTCAATGAGCAGTTCTTC. Protein: CASSSGRAGLNEQFF.

This chain connects TRBV29-1 to TRBJ1-2, with a weak D call TRBD1 (6 bases). The CDR3 is made up of 13 amino acids. Germline assignment: CDR1 SQVTM and CDR2 ANQGSEA. Trimming left V 4 bases short and J 4 bases short, with 13 bases between. In DNA, the CDR3 is TGCAGCGTTGGACAGGACCTATCCTATGGCTACACCTTC. Its protein is CSVGQDLSYGYTF.

J is TRBJ1-4 and V is TRBV28; unclear D gene. V was trimmed by 4 bases and J by 15 bases, leaving 9 bases between them. The CDR3 totals 10 residues. Germline CDR1 MDHEN, CDR2 SYDVKM. The CDR3, as DNA: TGTGCCAGCAGTTCCTCGGAGGTGTTTTTT. Its translation is CASSSSEVFF.

This clone has a handful of counts. This chain uses TRBV9 with TRBJ1-2; tentative D call: TRBD1 (6 bases). The V and J ends lost 3 bases and 0 bases respectively, with 9 bases between them. CDR1 and CDR2 from the germline V gene are SGDLS and YYNGEE. The CDR3 extends over 14 amino acids. DNA for the CDR3: TGTGCCAGCAGCGCCGGACAGACTAACTATGGCTACACCTTC. This translates into CASSAGQTNYGYTF. The whole variable domain, remainder taken from reference TRBV9 and TRBJ1-2, is DSGVTQTPKHLITATGQRVTLRCSPRSGDLSVYWYQQSLDQGLQFLIQYYNGEERAKGNILERFSAQQFPDLHSELNLSSLELGDSALYFCASSAGQTNYGYTFGSGTRLTVV.

The chain links TRBV7-9 to TRBJ2-1, with 11 bases identical to TRBD1. CDR3 length equals 15 residues. The V gene end was trimmed by 3 bases and the J gene end by 6 bases; junction bases not matched to a gene: 4. The germline CDR1 and CDR2 sequences are SEHNR and FQNEAQ (reference sequence). This chain's CDR3 is CASSFGQGARNEQFF. CDR3 sequence (DNA): TGTGCCAGCAGCTTTGGACAGGGGGCGCGCAATGAGCAGTTCTTC.

This clone was seen more than once but under ten times. The chain joins TRBV7-2 to TRBJ1-1, with D perhaps matching TRBD1 (5 bases). This CDR3 has 14 amino acids. The germline V gene encodes CDR1 SGHTA and CDR2 FQGNSA. Deletions cut 5 bases from V and 3 bases from J, with 13 bases between. In nucleotides, the CDR3 is TGTGCCAGCAGCCCATATGAGGGGTACACTGAAGCTTTCTTT. Its translation is CASSPYEGYTEAFF.